This T cell receptor (beta chain) originates from a study of blood T cell repertoires in COVID-19. Across the study: T cells, B-cell-depleted T cells, or PBMCs provided the cDNA or gDNA that served as material.

This CDR3 has 17 residues. V lost 2 bases to trimming and J lost 0 bases, with 16 bases between them. Germline assignment: CDR1 SNHLY and CDR2 FYNNEI. Original processing methods: Amplification of reference gene primers was used by the study to estimate nucleated cell counts. Clones were read by immunoSEQ multiplex PCR, and TCRdb kept only the in-frame ones, dropping some. For V, J and clone size, that table is used; D and trimming come from the DNA. The table shows about 100,000 clones, with approximately 90% occurring only once. The sequence derives from a man aged 45 to 65 with active COVID-19. The sequenced sample consisted of peripheral blood. The V and J genes are TRBV2 and TRBJ1-1; D is possibly TRBD1 (6 bases). CDR3 amino acids: CASSESRDTNMNTEAFF. The CDR3 DNA reads TGTGCCAGCAGTGAATCCAGGGACACTAACATGAACACTGAAGCTTTCTTT.